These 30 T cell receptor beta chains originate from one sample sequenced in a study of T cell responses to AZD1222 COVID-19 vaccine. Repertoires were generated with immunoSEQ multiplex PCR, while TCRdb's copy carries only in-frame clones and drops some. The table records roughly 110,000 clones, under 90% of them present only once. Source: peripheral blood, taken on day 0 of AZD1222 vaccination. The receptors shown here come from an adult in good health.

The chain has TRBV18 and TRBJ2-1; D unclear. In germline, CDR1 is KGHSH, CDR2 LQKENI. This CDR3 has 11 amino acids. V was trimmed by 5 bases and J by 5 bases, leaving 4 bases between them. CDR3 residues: CASSADNEQFF. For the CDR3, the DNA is TGTGCCAGCTCAGCTGACAATGAGCAGTTCTTC.

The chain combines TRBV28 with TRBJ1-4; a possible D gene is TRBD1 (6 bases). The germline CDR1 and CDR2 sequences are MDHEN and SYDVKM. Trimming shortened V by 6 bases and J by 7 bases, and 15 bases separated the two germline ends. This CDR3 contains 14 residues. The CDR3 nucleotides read TGTGCCAGCAGGGCCTACAGGGCGGGTGAAAAACTGTTTTTT. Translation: CASRAYRAGEKLFF.

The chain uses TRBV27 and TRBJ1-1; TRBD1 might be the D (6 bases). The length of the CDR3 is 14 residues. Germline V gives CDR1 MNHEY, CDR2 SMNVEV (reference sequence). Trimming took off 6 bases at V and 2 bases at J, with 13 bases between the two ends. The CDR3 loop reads CASSPRGLNTEAFF. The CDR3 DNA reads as TGTGCCAGCAGCCCCAGGGGCCTTAACACTGAAGCTTTCTTT.

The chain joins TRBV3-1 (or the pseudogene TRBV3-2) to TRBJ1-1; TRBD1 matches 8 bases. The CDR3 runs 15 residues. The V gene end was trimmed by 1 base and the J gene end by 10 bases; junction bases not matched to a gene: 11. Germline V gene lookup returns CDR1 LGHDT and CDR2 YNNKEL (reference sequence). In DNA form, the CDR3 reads TGTGCCAGCAGCCAAGGGGACAGGCTTTTTCTAGGAGCTTTCTTT. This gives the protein CASSQGDRLFLGAFF.

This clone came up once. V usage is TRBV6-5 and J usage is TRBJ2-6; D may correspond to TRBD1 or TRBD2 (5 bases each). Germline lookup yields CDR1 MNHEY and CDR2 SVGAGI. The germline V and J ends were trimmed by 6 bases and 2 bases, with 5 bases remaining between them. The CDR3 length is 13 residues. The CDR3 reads CASRGAGANVLTF. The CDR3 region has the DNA TGTGCCAGCAGGGGGGCTGGGGCCAACGTCCTGACTTTC.

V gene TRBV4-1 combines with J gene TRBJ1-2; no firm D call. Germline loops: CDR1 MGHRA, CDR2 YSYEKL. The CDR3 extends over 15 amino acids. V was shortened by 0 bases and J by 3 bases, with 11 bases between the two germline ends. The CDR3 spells CASSQDTQPYYGYTF. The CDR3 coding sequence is TGCGCCAGCAGCCAAGATACCCAGCCTTACTATGGCTACACCTTC.

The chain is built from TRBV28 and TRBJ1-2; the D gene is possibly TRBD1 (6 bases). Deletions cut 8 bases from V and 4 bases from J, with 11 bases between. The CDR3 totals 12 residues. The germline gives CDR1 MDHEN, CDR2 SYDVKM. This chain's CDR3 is CASSGQLYGYTF. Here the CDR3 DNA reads TGTGCCAGCTCCGGACAGCTCTATGGCTACACCTTC.

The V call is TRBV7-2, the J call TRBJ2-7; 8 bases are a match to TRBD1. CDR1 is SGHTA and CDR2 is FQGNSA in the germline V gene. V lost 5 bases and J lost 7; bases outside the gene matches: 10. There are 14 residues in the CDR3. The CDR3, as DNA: TGTGCCAGCAGCCCCGGGACAGGAGTGTATGAGCAGTACTTC. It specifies CASSPGTGVYEQYF.

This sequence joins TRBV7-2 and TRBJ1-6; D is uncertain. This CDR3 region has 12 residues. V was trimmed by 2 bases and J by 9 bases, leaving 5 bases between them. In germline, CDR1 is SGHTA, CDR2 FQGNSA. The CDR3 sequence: CASSLPGSPLHF. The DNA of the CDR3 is TGTGCCAGCAGCTTACCGGGTTCACCCCTCCACTTT.

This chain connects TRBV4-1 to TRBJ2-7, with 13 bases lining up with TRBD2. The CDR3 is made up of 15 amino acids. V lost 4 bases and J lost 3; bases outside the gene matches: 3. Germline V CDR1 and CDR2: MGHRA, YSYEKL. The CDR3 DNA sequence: TGCGCCAGCAGCCCTTGGACTAGCGGGGGCTACGAGCAGTACTTC. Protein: CASSPWTSGGYEQYF.

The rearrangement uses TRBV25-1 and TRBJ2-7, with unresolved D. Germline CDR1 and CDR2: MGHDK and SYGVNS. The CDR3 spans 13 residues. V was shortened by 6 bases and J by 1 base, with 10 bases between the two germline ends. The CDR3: CASSRLSSYEQYF. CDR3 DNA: TGTGCCAGCAGCCGTCTCAGTTCCTACGAGCAGTACTTC.

The chain's CDR3 is CASSFTQGPEQYF. In DNA form, the CDR3 reads TGTGCCAGCAGTTTTACACAGGGACCCGAGCAGTACTTC. This chain uses TRBV12-3 or TRBV12-4 with TRBJ2-7, with D tentatively TRBD1 (6 bases). Trimming left V 3 bases short and J 6 bases short, with 12 bases between. The CDR3 consists of 13 residues.

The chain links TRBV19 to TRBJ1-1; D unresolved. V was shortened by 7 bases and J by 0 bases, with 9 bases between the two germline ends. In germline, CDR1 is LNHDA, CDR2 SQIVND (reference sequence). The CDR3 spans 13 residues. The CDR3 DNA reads TGTGCCAGTAAAGCCTTCTTGAACACTGAAGCTTTCTTT. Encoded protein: CASKAFLNTEAFF.

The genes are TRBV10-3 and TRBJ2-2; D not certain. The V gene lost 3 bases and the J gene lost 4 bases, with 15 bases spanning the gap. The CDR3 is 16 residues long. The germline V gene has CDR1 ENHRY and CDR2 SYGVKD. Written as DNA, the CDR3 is TGTGCCATCAGTGACTATGTTGGCGTAGGCACCGGGGAGCTGTTTTTT. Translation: CAISDYVGVGTGELFF.

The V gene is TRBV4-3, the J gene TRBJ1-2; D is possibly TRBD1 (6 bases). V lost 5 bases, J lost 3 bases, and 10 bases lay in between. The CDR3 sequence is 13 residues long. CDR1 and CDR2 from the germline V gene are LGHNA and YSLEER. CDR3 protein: CASSEQGDYGYTF. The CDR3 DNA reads TGCGCCAGCAGCGAACAGGGCGACTATGGCTACACCTTC.

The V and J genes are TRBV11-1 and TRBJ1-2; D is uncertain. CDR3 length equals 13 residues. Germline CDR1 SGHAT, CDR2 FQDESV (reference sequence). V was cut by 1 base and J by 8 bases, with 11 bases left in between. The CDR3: CASSLEGQRGYTF. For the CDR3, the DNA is TGTGCCAGCAGCTTAGAAGGGCAGAGGGGCTACACCTTC.

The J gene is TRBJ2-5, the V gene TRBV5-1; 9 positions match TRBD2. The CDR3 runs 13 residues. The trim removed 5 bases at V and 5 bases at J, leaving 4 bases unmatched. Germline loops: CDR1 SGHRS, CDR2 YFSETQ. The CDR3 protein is CASRPLAGETQYF. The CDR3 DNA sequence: TGCGCCAGCAGGCCCCTAGCGGGGGAGACCCAGTACTTC. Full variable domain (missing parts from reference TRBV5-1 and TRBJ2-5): KAGVTQTPRYLIKTRGQQVTLSCSPISGHRSVSWYQQTPGQGLQFLFEYFSETQRNKGNFPGRFSGRQFSNSRSEMNVSTLELGDSALYLCASRPLAGETQYFGPGTRLLVL.

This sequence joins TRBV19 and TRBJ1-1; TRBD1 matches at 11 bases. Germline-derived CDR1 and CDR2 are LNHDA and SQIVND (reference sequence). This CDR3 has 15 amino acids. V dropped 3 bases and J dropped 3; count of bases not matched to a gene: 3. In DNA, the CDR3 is TGTGCCAGTAGTATCTCGGGACAGGGGGACACTGAAGCTTTCTTT. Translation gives CASSISGQGDTEAFF.

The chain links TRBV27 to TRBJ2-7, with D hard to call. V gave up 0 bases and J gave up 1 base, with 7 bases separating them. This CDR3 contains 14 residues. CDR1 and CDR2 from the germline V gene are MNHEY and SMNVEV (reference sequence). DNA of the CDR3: TGTGCCAGCAGTTTATCGAGAGAATCCTACGAGCAGTACTTC. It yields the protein CASSLSRESYEQYF.

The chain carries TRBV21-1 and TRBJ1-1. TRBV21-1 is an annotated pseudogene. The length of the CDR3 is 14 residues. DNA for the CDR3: TGTGCCAGCAGCAAACGTCCGGAAAACACTGAAGCTTTCTTT. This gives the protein CASSKRPENTEAFF.

CDR3 region: CASSMDRVRTDTQYF. The CDR3 coding sequence is TGTGCCAGTAGTATGGACAGGGTGCGCACAGATACGCAGTATTTT. The rearrangement links TRBV19 to TRBJ2-3, with TRBD1 matching 8 bases. Germline V gene data show CDR1 as LNHDA and CDR2 as SQIVND (reference sequence). Losses at the gene ends were 3 bases for V and 1 base for J; bases not matched to a gene: 3. The CDR3 consists of 15 residues.

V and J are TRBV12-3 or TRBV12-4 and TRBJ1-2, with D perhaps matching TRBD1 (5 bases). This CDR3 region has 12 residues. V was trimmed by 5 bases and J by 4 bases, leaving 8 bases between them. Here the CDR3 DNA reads TGTGCCAGCAGTCTTCAGGGCTATGGCTACACCTTC. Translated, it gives CASSLQGYGYTF.

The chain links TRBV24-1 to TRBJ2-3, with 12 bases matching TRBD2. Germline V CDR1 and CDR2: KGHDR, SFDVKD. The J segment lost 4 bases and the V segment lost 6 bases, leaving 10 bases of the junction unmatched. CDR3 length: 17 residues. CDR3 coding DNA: TGTGCCACCAGTTCGGCTAGCGGGAGGGCCGGGGCAGATACGCAGTATTTT. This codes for CATSSASGRAGADTQYF.

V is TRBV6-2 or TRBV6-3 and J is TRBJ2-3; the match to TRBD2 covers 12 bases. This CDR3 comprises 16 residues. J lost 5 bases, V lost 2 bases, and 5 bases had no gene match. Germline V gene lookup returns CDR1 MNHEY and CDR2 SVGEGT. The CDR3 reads CASSYGLAGGQDTQYF. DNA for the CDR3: TGTGCCAGCAGTTACGGCCTAGCGGGAGGGCAAGATACGCAGTATTTT.

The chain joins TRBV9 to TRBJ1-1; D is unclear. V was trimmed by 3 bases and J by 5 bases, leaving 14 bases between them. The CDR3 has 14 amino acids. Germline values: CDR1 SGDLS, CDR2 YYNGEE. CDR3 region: CASSAGQRHTEAFF. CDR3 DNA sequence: TGTGCCAGCAGCGCCGGGCAGAGGCATACTGAAGCTTTCTTT.

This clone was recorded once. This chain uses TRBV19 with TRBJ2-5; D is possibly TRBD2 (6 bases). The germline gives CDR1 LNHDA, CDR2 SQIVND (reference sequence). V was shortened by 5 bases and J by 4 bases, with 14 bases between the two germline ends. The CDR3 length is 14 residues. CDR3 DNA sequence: TGTGCCAGTAGTGAAGTGGGGGGACGAGAGACCCAGTACTTC. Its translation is CASSEVGGRETQYF.

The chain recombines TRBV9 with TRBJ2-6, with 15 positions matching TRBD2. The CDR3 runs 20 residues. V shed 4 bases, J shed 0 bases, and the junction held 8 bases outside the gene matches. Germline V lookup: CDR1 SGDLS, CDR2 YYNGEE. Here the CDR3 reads CASSIRTSGRVLSGANVLTF. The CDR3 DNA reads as TGTGCCAGCAGCATCCGGACTAGCGGGAGGGTCCTCTCTGGGGCCAACGTCCTGACTTTC.

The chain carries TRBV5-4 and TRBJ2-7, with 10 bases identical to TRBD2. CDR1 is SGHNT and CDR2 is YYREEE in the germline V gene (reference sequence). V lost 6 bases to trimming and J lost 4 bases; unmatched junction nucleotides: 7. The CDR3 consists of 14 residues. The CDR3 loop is CASMGERGGYEQYF. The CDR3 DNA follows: TGTGCCAGCATGGGTGAGCGGGGGGGGTACGAGCAGTACTTC.

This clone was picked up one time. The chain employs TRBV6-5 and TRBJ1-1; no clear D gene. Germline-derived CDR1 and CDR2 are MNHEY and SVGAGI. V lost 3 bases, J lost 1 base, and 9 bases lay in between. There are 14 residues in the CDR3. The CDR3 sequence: CASSYYQRNTEAFF. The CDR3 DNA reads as TGTGCCAGCAGTTATTATCAGAGGAACACTGAAGCTTTCTTT.

In DNA, the CDR3 is TGTGCCTGGAGTAGTAGGGCCGGGTACGAGCAGTACTTC. This codes for CAWSSRAGYEQYF. V gene TRBV30 combines with J gene TRBJ2-7, with D uncertain. Germline loops: CDR1 GTSNPN, CDR2 SVGIG (reference sequence). Trimming shortened V by 2 bases and J by 4 bases, and 12 bases separated the two germline ends. The CDR3 is 13 amino acids.